This is a list of T cell receptor beta chains from one sample in a study of cytomegalovirus exposure and HLA in healthy donors. Repertoires were generated with immunoSEQ multiplex PCR, while TCRdb's copy carries only in-frame clones and drops some. This specimen shows about 160,000 clones; the ten leading clones hold over 1%. The source material was PBMCs. These receptors originate from a woman aged 60-75 years in good health and CMV-seronegative. CDR3s include the opening cysteine and the closing phenylalanine or tryptophan. The order of the fields is D gene, J gene, V gene, CDR3 DNA, CDR3 protein. D genes are given only for firm matches.

>-|TRBJ1-5|TRBV21-1
TGTGCCAGCAGTCGGGAGGGGACAGGGCAAAATCAGCCCCAGCATTTT
CASSREGTGQNQPQHF
>TRBD2|TRBJ2-1|TRBV30
TGTGCCTGGACCCAGCGGGAGGCAGGTTTGGTCTTC
CAWTQREAGLVF
>-|TRBJ2-4|TRBV19
TGTGCCAGTAATTCTGGGGAGGTAGGCAAAAACATTCAGTACTTC
CASNSGEVGKNIQYF
>-|TRBJ1-5|TRBV12-5
TGTGCTAGTGGTAACCCGGAGAATCAGCCCCAGCATTTT
CASGNPENQPQHF
>-|TRBJ2-5|TRBV12-5
TGTGCTAGTGGTTTGCAACTCCTTAGGGGAGAGACCCAGTACTTC
CASGLQLLRGETQYF
>-|TRBJ2-2|TRBV4-1
TGCGCCAGCCGCCCAACTAGCTCGAACACCGGGGAGCTGTTTTTT
CASRPTSSNTGELFF
>-|TRBJ2-7|TRBV6-5
TGTGCCAGCAGTTACGGGCCAGGGTATTTTTACGAGCAGTACTTC
CASSYGPGYFYEQYF
>TRBD1|TRBJ1-1|TRBV7-9
TGTGCCAGCAGCTTTTGGGCAGGGGGCGACACTGAAGCTTTCTTT
CASSFWAGGDTEAFF
>-|TRBJ2-6|TRBV2
TGTGCCAGCAGTCCACCATTGGGGAGTTTTCTATCTGGGGCCAACGTCCTGACTTTC
CASSPPLGSFLSGANVLTF
>-|TRBJ2-7|TRBV2
TGTGCCAGCAAGGCCGGAGGGGACTACGAGCAGTACTTC
CASKAGGDYEQYF
>-|TRBJ2-5|TRBV19
TGTGCCAGTAGTAAGGTGGGGACTGAAGAGACCCAGTACTTC
CASSKVGTEETQYF
>-|TRBJ2-1|TRBV5-1
TGCGCCAGCAGCTTTGGCCCCCGGGATGAGCAGTTCTTC
CASSFGPRDEQFF
>-|TRBJ2-3|TRBV5-1
TGCGCCAGCAGTTTCCAGGAATCTAGCACAGATACGCAGTATTTT
CASSFQESSTDTQYF
>TRBD1|TRBJ1-6|TRBV15
TGTGCCACCAAGGACAGGAGCTCCTATAATTCACCCCTCCACTTT
CATKDRSSYNSPLHF
>TRBD1|TRBJ1-1|TRBV6-1
TGTGCCAGCAGTGGTAATGCAGGGGGAACTGAAGCTTTCTTT
CASSGNAGGTEAFF
>TRBD1|TRBJ1-2|TRBV6-5
TGTGCCAGCAGCCTACAGGGGGCGCGGGGCTACACCTTC
CASSLQGARGYTF
>-|TRBJ1-3|TRBV4-2
TGTGCCAGCAGCCAAGATGGAAAGCGCTCTGGAAACACCATATATTTT
CASSQDGKRSGNTIYF
>-|TRBJ2-1|TRBV9
TGTGCCAGCAGCCGGACTTTTAACAATGAGCAGTTCTTC
CASSRTFNNEQFF
>TRBD2|TRBJ2-1|TRBV14
TGTGCCAGCAGCCCCCGGACTAGCGGGATATTTAATGAGCAGTTCTTC
CASSPRTSGIFNEQFF
>-|TRBJ1-1|TRBV7-7
TGTGCCAGCATCGTTAGGGGTGCGGAAAAAAACACTGAAGCTTTCTTT
CASIVRGAEKNTEAFF
>-|TRBJ1-2|TRBV4-2
TGTGCCAGCAGCCAAGGCGGCACGCGTTATGGCTACACCTTC
CASSQGGTRYGYTF
>TRBD2|TRBJ2-3|TRBV5-6
TGTGCCAGCAGCTTGAGCGGGATTAGCACAGATACGCAGTATTTT
CASSLSGISTDTQYF
>-|TRBJ2-1|TRBV4-3
TGCGCCAGCAGCCAAGTCCCGGGACAAGGGTACAATGAGCAGTTCTTC
CASSQVPGQGYNEQFF
>-|TRBJ1-6|TRBV6-1
TGTGCCAGCTGGGGTTGGAGGGATTCACCCCTCCACTTT
CASWGWRDSPLHF
>-|TRBJ2-7|TRBV6-1
TGTGCCAGCAGTGAATCCTGGCGGGGAACCTACGAGCAGTACTTC
CASSESWRGTYEQYF
>-|TRBJ1-1|TRBV12-1
TGTGCCAGCAGCCCCCTCCCCCCCCTACCGGGACACTATACGAACACTGAAGCTTTCTTT
CASSPLPPLPGHYTNTEAFF
>-|TRBJ1-2|TRBV6-5
TGTGCCAGCAGTTACAACGGGGGGATATATGGCTACACCTTC
CASSYNGGIYGYTF
>TRBD1|TRBJ1-1|TRBV4-1
TGCGCCAGCAGCCATGAGACAGGGGTAGTTTCAAACACTGAAGCTTTCTTT
CASSHETGVVSNTEAFF
>TRBD1|TRBJ2-4|TRBV6-1
TGTGCCAGCGTTTCCATCGGGACAGGAAAAAACATTCAGTACTTC
CASVSIGTGKNIQYF
>TRBD1|TRBJ1-1|TRBV6-6
TGTGCCAGCAGTTACTCGGACAGGGGATACGATGCTTTCTTT
CASSYSDRGYDAFF
>-|TRBJ2-1|TRBV20-1
TGCAGTGCTAGAGTAGGAGTAGAGCAGTTCTTC
CSARVGVEQFF
>TRBD2|TRBJ2-1|TRBV14
TGTGCCAGCAGCCAAACTCGGCTAGCGGGACACAATGAGCAGTTCTTC
CASSQTRLAGHNEQFF
>-|TRBJ1-2|TRBV11-2
TGTGCCAGCAGCTTATCGTTAGACAGCAACTATGGCTACACCTTC
CASSLSLDSNYGYTF
>-|TRBJ1-1|TRBV29-1
TGCAGCGCTTACAAGGGCGGGGCTGAAGCTTTCTTT
CSAYKGGAEAFF
>-|TRBJ1-1|TRBV18
TGTGCCAGCTCACTACAACCGAGGAGTGAAGCTTTCTTT
CASSLQPRSEAFF
>-|TRBJ2-6|TRBV19
TGTGCCAGCCAACAAAGAGGTGCTGGGGCCAACGTCCTGACTTTC
CASQQRGAGANVLTF
>TRBD1|TRBJ2-2|TRBV2
TGTGCCAGCAGTGGTGGGTGGGAGGACAGGGATAACACCGGGGAGCTGTTTTTT
CASSGGWEDRDNTGELFF
>TRBD1|TRBJ1-1|TRBV5-4
TGTGCCAGCAGCTCGGGACAGACTTCGAACACTGAAGCTTTCTTT
CASSSGQTSNTEAFF
>TRBD1|TRBJ2-5|TRBV4-2
TGTGCCAGCAGCCAAGGGGTTCAACAGGGGGCAGGAGAGACCCAGTACTTC
CASSQGVQQGAGETQYF
>-|TRBJ2-1|TRBV10-3
TGTGCCATCAGTGAGTCCAGGAACAATGAGCAGTTCTTC
CAISESRNNEQFF
>-|TRBJ1-2|TRBV29-1
TGCAGCGTGAATCAGGGCGGAATCAAGGGCTACACCTTC
CSVNQGGIKGYTF
>TRBD1|TRBJ2-7|TRBV6-4
TGTGCCAGCAGGGGGGACAGGGAGGGTTGCGAGCAGTACTTC
CASRGDREGCEQYF
>TRBD1|TRBJ1-1|TRBV28
TGTGCCAGCAGTGACAGGGGCCATTTGGGGGCTTTCTTT
CASSDRGHLGAFF
>-|TRBJ2-1|TRBV11-2
TGTGCCAGCAGCCCGGCTCACAGGCCTGAGCAGTTCTTC
CASSPAHRPEQFF
>TRBD1|TRBJ2-7|TRBV5-4
TGTGCCAGCAGCTTTTTGGACAGGGGGAAAGGCGAGCAGTACTTC
CASSFLDRGKGEQYF
>TRBD1|TRBJ1-1|TRBV19
TGTGCCAGTAGTAAAATTGCGGGACAGGGCAACACTGAAGCTTTCTTT
CASSKIAGQGNTEAFF
>TRBD1|TRBJ2-7|TRBV13
TGTGCCAGCAGCATCCGGGACAGGGTTTACGAGCAGTACTTC
CASSIRDRVYEQYF
>TRBD1|TRBJ1-1|TRBV7-9
TGTGCCAGCAGCTCCGGGACAGAGAACACTGAAGCTTTCTTT
CASSSGTENTEAFF
>-|TRBJ2-5|TRBV29-1
TGCAGCGTTGAAAAGGGGTTGGGGGAGACCCAGTACTTC
CSVEKGLGETQYF
>-|TRBJ2-7|TRBV30
TGTGCCTGGAGTGTGGGAGGGGGAACCTACGAGCAGTACTTC
CAWSVGGGTYEQYF
>TRBD2|TRBJ2-1|TRBV7-2
TGTGCCAGCAGCTTGCTAGCGGGGAGCCTAAATGAGCAGTTCTTC
CASSLLAGSLNEQFF
>-|TRBJ1-5|TRBV7-8
TGTGCCAGCAGCTTAGAGGTCGCAGGGAATCAGCCCCAGCATTTT
CASSLEVAGNQPQHF
>TRBD1|TRBJ2-7|TRBV6-5
TGTGCCAGCAGTTACTCCGGGACAGGGTCCTACGAGCAGTACTTC
CASSYSGTGSYEQYF
>TRBD1|TRBJ1-6|TRBV6-5
TGTGCCAGCAGTTACCAGGCAGGGGGTTATTCACCCCTCCACTTT
CASSYQAGGYSPLHF
>TRBD1|TRBJ1-2|TRBV4-2
TGTGCCAGCAGCCAAGAGCAGGGGGACAACTATGGCTACACCTTC
CASSQEQGDNYGYTF
>TRBD1|TRBJ1-1|TRBV19
TGTGCCAGTAGCCTCCGGACAGGGATTATGAACACTGAAGCTTTCTTT
CASSLRTGIMNTEAFF
>-|TRBJ1-1|TRBV10-3
TGTGCCATCAGTGAGGTAGGGGTCCTAGACCCCACTGAAGCTTTCTTT
CAISEVGVLDPTEAFF
>-|TRBJ1-1|TRBV16
TGTGCCAGCAGCCAATCGTTCATGGAGGCTTTCTTT
CASSQSFMEAFF
>TRBD2|TRBJ2-1|TRBV5-1
TGCGCCAGCAGCCGGGGACTAGCGGGGTTCTACAATGAGCAGTTCTTC
CASSRGLAGFYNEQFF
>-|TRBJ2-1|TRBV19
TGTGCCAGTAGTATGGGCACCTACAATGAGCAGTTCTTC
CASSMGTYNEQFF